This TCR beta chain appears in the sequencing data of a study of T cell repertoires in cytomegalovirus infection. At the level of the study: Through public TCR beta signatures, both CMV infection and matching HLA type were indicated. Study-wide findings and caveats: Clonotype analysis showed dominance of the ex vivo response by HLA-C-restricted CMV-specific TCR beta clonotypes. People with CMV and the relevant HLA were identified by cumulative public TCR beta family frequency.

This clonotype occurred a few times. Its specificity is not known. V lost 4 bases and J lost 6; bases outside the gene matches: 9. CDR3 length equals 15 residues. Germline V CDR1 and CDR2: SGHDN, FVKESK. TCRdb recomputed calls from the reads with MiXCR, one row per CDR3 protein. The sample carries 100,000 to 150,000 distinct CDR3 sequences, about 24% recorded once. Specimen: PBMCs, sequenced either directly or after in vitro stimulation (not recorded which). The clonotype originates from a human donor in good health (CMV status not recorded). Some clones in this sample may be carry-over from other donors' samples. This chain connects TRBV14 to TRBJ2-1; 7 bases fit TRBD2. Here the CDR3 DNA reads TGTGCCAGCAGCCTAACGGGAGGTATCCCCAATGAGCAGTTCTTC. Its protein product is CASSLTGGIPNEQFF.